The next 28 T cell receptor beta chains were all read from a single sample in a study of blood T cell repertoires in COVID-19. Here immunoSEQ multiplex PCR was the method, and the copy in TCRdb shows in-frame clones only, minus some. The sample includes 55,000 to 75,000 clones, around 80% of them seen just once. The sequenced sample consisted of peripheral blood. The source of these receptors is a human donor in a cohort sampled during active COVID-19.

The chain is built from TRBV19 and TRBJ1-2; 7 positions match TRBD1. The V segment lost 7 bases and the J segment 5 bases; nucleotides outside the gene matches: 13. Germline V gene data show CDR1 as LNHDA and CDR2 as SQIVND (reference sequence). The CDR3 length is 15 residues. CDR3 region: CASTIVRGQLYGYTF. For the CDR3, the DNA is TGTGCCAGTACCATCGTCAGGGGACAGCTGTATGGCTACACCTTC.

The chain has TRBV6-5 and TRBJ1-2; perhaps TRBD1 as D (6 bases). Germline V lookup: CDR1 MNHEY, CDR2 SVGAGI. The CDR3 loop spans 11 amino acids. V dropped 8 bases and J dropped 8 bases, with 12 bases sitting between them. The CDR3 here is CASPGRGGYTF. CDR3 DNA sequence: TGTGCCAGCCCAGGGAGGGGGGGCTACACCTTC.

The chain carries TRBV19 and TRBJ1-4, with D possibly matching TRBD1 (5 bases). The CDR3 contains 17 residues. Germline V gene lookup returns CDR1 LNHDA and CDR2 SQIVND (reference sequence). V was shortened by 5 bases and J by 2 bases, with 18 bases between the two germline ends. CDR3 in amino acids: CASSRSGNTLTNEKLFF. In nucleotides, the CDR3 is TGTGCCAGTAGTCGGTCAGGGAATACATTGACTAATGAAAAACTGTTTTTT.

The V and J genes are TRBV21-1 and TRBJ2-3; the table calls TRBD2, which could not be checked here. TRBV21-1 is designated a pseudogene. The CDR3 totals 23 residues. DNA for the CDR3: TGTGCCAGCACGGCGCCGGGAGACCCAACCCCTAGTAAAGTGAGTGGTAACACAGATACGCAGTATTTT. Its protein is CASTAPGDPTPSKVSGNTDTQYF.

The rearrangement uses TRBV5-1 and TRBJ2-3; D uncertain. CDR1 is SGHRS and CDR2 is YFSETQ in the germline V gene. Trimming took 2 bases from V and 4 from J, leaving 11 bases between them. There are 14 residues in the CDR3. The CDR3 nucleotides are TGCGCCAGCAGCTTTAGAAATACCGCAGATACGCAGTATTTT. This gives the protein CASSFRNTADTQYF.

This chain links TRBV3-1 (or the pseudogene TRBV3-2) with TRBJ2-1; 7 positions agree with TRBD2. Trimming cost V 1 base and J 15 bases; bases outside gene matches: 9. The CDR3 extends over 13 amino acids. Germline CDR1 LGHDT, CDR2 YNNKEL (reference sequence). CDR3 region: CASSQAAGDRRFF. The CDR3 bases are TGTGCCAGCAGCCAAGCGGCGGGAGATAGGCGGTTCTTC.

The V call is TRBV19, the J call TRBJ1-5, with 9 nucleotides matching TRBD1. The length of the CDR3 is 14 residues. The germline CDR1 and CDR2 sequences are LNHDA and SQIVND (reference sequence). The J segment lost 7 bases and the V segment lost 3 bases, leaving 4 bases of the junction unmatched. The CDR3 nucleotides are TGTGCCAGTAGTATTGACAGGGGGAACCAGCCCCAGCATTTT. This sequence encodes CASSIDRGNQPQHF.

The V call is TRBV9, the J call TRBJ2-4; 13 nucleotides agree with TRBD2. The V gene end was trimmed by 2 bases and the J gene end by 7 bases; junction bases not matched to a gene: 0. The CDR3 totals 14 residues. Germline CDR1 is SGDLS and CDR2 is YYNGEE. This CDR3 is CASSVGLAGNIQYF. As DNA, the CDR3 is TGTGCCAGCAGCGTGGGACTAGCGGGGAACATTCAGTACTTC.

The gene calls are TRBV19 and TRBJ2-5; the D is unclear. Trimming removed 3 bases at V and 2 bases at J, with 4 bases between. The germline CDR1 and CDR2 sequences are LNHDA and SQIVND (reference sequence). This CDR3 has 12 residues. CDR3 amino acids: CASSIPQETQYF. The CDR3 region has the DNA TGTGCCAGTAGTATTCCTCAAGAGACCCAGTACTTC.

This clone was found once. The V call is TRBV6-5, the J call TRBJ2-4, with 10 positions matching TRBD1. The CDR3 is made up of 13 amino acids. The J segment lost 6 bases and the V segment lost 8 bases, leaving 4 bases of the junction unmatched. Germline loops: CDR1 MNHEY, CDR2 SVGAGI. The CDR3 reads CASQDRGSNIQYF. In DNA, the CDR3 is TGTGCCAGCCAGGACAGGGGGTCAAACATTCAGTACTTC.

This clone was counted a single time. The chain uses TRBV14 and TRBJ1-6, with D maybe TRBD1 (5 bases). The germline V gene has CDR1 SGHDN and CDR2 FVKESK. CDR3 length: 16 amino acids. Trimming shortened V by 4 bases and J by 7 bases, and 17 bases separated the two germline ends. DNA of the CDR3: TGTGCCAGCAGCCTCCGGGCCGGGGCGGGGAATTCACCCCTCCACTTT. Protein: CASSLRAGAGNSPLHF.

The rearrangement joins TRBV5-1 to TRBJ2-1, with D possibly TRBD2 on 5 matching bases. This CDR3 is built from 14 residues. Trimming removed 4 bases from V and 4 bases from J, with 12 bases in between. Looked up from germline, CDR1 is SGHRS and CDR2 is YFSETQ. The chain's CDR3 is CASSPGQRYNEQFF. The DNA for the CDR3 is TGCGCCAGCAGCCCTGGTCAGCGGTACAATGAGCAGTTCTTC.

As DNA, the CDR3 is TGTGCCAGTAGTGCCTACGGGACAGCCCATCAGCCCCAGCATTTT. Protein: CASSAYGTAHQPQHF. The V and J genes are TRBV19 and TRBJ1-5, with TRBD1 identical over 7 bases. V was clipped by 5 bases and J by 5 bases; unmatched bases: 9. Looked up from germline, CDR1 is LNHDA and CDR2 is SQIVND (reference sequence). This CDR3 is 15 amino acids long. The full variable domain, rest sourced from reference TRBV19 and TRBJ1-5, is DGGITQSPKYLFRKEGQNVTLSCEQNLNHDAMYWYRQDPGQGLRLIYYSQIVNDFQKGDIAEGYSVSREKKESFPLTVTSAQKNPTAFYLCASSAYGTAHQPQHFGDGTRLSIL.

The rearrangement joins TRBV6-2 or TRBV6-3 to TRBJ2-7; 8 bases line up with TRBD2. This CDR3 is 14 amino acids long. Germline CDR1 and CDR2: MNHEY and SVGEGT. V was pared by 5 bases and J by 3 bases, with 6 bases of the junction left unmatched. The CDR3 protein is CASSVSGGHYEQYF. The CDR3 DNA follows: TGTGCCAGCAGTGTAAGCGGGGGCCACTACGAGCAGTACTTC.

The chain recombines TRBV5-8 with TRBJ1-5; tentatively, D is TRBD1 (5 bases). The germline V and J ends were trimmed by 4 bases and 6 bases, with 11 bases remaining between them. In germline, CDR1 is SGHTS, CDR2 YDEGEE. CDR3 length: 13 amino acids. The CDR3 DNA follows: TGTGCCAGCAGCATTCGCGGGGGTCAGCCCCAGCATTTT. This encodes CASSIRGGQPQHF.

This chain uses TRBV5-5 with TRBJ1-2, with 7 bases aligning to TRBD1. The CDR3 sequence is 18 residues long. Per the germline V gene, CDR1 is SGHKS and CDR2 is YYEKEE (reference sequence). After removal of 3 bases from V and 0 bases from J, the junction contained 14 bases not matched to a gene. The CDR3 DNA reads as TGTGCCAGCAGCTCGCTAAGGTACCCGGGACAGACTAACTATGGCTACACCTTC. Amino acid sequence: CASSSLRYPGQTNYGYTF.

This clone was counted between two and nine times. The CDR3 DNA follows: TGTGCCAGCAGAAACAGGGGCCGTAGTGGAAAACTGTTTTTT. Encoded protein: CASRNRGRSGKLFF. This chain uses TRBV2 with TRBJ1-4; 7 nucleotides match TRBD1. This CDR3 spans 14 amino acids. V gave up 6 bases and J gave up 10 bases; unmatched junction bases: 11. Germline CDR1 and CDR2: SNHLY and FYNNEI.

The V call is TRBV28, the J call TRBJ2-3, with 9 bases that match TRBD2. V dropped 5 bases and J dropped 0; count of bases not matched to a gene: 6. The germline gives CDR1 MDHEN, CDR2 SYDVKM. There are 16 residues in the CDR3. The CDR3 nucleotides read TGTGCCAGCAGTCTCGGGACTAGCACTAGCACAGATACGCAGTATTTT. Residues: CASSLGTSTSTDTQYF.

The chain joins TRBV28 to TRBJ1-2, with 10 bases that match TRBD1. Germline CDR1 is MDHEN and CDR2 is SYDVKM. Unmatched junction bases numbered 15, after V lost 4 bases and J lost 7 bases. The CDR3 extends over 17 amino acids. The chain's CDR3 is CASSSAGGQGIWAGYTF. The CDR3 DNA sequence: TGTGCCAGCAGTTCGGCCGGGGGACAGGGGATTTGGGCTGGCTACACCTTC.

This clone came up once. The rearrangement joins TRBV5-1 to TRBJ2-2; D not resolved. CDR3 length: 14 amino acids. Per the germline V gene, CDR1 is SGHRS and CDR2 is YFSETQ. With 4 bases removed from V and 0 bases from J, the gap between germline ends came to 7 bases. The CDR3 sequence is CASSETPNTGELFF. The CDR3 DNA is TGCGCCAGCAGCGAGACTCCGAACACCGGGGAGCTGTTTTTT.

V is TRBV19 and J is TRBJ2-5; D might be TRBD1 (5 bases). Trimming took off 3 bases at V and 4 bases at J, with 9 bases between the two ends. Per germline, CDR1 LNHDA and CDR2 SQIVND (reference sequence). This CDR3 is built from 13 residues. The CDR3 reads CASSMSRAETQYF. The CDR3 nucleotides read TGTGCCAGTAGTATGTCCAGGGCAGAGACCCAGTACTTC.

The CDR3 loop reads CASSQVGSGQETQYF. The CDR3 DNA follows: TGTGCCAGCAGCCAAGTGGGTAGCGGGCAAGAGACCCAGTACTTC. The gene calls are TRBV3-1 (or the pseudogene TRBV3-2) and TRBJ2-5; 7 nucleotides align to TRBD2. V lost 1 base, J lost 2 bases, and 4 bases stayed unmatched. Looked up from germline, CDR1 is LGHDT and CDR2 is YNNKEL (reference sequence). This CDR3 has 15 residues.

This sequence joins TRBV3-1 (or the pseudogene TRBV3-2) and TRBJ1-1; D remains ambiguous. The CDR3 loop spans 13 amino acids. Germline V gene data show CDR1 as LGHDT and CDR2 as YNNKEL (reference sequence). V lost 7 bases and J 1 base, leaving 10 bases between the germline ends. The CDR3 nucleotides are TGTGCCAGCATGGTACGAGGGAACACTGAAGCTTTCTTT. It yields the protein CASMVRGNTEAFF.

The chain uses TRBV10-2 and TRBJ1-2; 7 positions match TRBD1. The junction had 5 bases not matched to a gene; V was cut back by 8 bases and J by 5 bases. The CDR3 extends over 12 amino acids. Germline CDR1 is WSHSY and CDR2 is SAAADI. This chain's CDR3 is CASAGGRYGYTF. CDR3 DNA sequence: TGCGCCAGCGCAGGGGGTAGATATGGCTACACCTTC.

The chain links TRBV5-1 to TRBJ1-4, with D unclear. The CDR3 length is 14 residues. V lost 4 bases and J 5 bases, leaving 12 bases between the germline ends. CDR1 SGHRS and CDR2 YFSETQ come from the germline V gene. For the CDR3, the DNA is TGCGCCAGCAGCGGCGGGAAAGCAAATGAAAAACTGTTTTTT. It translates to CASSGGKANEKLFF.

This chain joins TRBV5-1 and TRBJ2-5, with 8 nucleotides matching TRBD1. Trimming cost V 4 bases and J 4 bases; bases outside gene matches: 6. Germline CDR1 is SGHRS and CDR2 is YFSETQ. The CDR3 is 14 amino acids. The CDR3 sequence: CASSPGTGGETQYF. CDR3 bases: TGCGCCAGCAGCCCTGGGACAGGTGGAGAGACCCAGTACTTC. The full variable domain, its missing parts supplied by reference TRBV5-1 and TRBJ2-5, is KAGVTQTPRYLIKTRGQQVTLSCSPISGHRSVSWYQQTPGQGLQFLFEYFSETQRNKGNFPGRFSGRQFSNSRSEMNVSTLELGDSALYLCASSPGTGGETQYFGPGTRLLVL.

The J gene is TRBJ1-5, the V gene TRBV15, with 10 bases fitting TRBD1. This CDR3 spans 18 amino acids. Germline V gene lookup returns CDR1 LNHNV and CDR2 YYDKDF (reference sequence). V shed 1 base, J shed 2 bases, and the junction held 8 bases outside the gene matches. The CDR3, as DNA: TGTGCCACCAGCAGAGGGACAGGGGGTTTTTTTCGCAATCAGCCCCAGCATTTT. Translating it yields CATSRGTGGFFRNQPQHF.

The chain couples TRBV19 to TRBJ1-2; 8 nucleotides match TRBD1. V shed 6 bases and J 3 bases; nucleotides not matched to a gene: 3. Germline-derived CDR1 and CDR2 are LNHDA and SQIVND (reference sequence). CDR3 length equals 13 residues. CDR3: CASSIQGDYGYTF. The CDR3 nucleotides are TGTGCCAGTAGCATACAGGGGGACTATGGCTACACCTTC.